This T cell receptor beta chain emerged from a study of blood T cells in healthy people across ages. Germline V gives CDR1 GTSNPN, CDR2 SVGIG (reference sequence). Trimming took 2 bases from V and 7 from J, leaving 14 bases between them. This CDR3 is 14 amino acids long. Overall study findings and caveats: PBMCs left unsorted prevented a conclusive naive versus antigen-experienced comparison.

Primers used in a second PCR of about 6 to 11 cycles were a sample-barcoded 5' primer and a J-beta primer mix. TCRdb re-called the 5' RACE reads through MiXCR, storing one row per CDR3 protein. The sample contains around 800,000 distinct CDR3 sequences, about a quarter of which appear only once. This clonotype was seen only a few times. Its antigen is undetermined. The same sample was also used in a study of T cells of mothers and their children. That report notes: In both related and unrelated pairs, TCR recombination output is shaped similarly by thymic selection. The analysis detected no persistent microchimeric T cell clones.

The sequenced material came from blood. The clonotype originates from a boy between 10 and 17 years old in good health. The chain combines TRBV30 with TRBJ1-4; D is possibly TRBD1 (5 bases). CDR3 region: CAWSLGTGGEKLFF. DNA for the CDR3: TGTGCCTGGAGTCTCGGGACGGGGGGTGAAAAACTGTTTTTT.